This T cell receptor (beta chain) was sequenced during a study of Tregs in tolerant kidney transplant recipients. Overall study findings and caveats: Tolerant patients' donor-specific Tregs expanded beyond overall Tregs, suggesting antigen-driven growth. Activated donor B cell expansion appeared to reveal the most relevant donor-specific TCRbeta repertoire.

CDR3 length equals 15 residues. Unmatched junction bases numbered 11, after V lost 7 bases and J lost 5 bases. From germline, CDR1 is SEHNR and CDR2 FQNEAQ (reference sequence). The table came from immunoSEQ multiplex PCR; TCRdb's copy has only in-frame clones and leaves some out. The table shows roughly 66,000 clones, with roughly 92% occurring only once. This clone appeared a single time. Its antigen is still unknown. Thawed PBMCs were FACS-sorted into unstimulated CD4+CD25+CD127- regulatory T cells, CD4+CD25- non-regulatory cells, CD4 and CD8 cells. The specimen comprised CD8+ T cells from blood, sampled before the transplant. The rearrangement uses TRBV7-9 and TRBJ1-2, with 9 nucleotides matching TRBD1. The receptor was derived from a human donor who received a combined kidney and bone marrow transplant. The DNA of the CDR3 is TGTGCCAGCAACTCTAACAGGGGGCTTTTGTATGGCTACACCTTC. This translates into CASNSNRGLLYGYTF.